The 17 T cell receptor beta chains below were found in one sample sequenced in a study of regulatory T cells in long-lasting Graves disease. Time point given: persistent/refractory GD, antithyroid drugs over 5 years with positive TRAb. Extracted RNA from PBMCs served as the source of the TCR library. The authors built TCR beta libraries using iRepertoire HTBI primers and Arm-PCR of CDR3 regions. TCRdb called the multiplex PCR reads again in MiXCR, with one record for every CDR3 protein. The sample yields about 310,000 distinct CDR3 sequences, 22% seen once. The sequencing used peripheral blood mononuclear cells (PBMCs), collected when the disease was refractory, from a patient treated with antithyroid drugs. Source of these receptors: a female donor with Graves disease.

The CDR3 protein is CASSPEREVTDTQYF. The CDR3 DNA follows: TGTGCCAGCTCACCCGAGCGGGAGGTCACAGATACGCAGTATTTT. The chain employs TRBV18 and TRBJ2-3; 9 bases line up with TRBD2. The CDR3 runs 15 residues. Looked up from germline, CDR1 is KGHSH and CDR2 is LQKENI. V lost 3 bases to trimming and J lost 2 bases; unmatched junction nucleotides: 3.

The chain carries TRBV30 and TRBJ2-5; 9 bases fit TRBD1. Germline CDR1 GTSNPN, CDR2 SVGIG (reference sequence). The CDR3 consists of 15 residues. The V and J ends lost 3 bases and 2 bases, in that order; junction bases with no gene match: 7. The CDR3 DNA follows: TGTGCCTGGAGGCGGGACAGGGTGCGACAAGAGACCCAGTACTTC. Protein: CAWRRDRVRQETQYF.

This clonotype was seen at least ten times. The chain recombines TRBV28 with TRBJ2-7; D may correspond to TRBD1 or TRBD2 (5 bases each). Germline CDR1 and CDR2: MDHEN and SYDVKM. V shed 6 bases and J shed 2 bases, with 11 bases lying between them. The CDR3 contains 13 residues. DNA of the CDR3: TGTGCCAGCAGCGGGGACGGAACCTACGAGCAGTACTTC. Translated, it gives CASSGDGTYEQYF.

This clonotype was detected many times. The V call is TRBV28, the J call TRBJ1-5; TRBD1 aligns across 9 bases. Germline trimming cut 5 bases from V and 0 bases from J; bases unmatched to any gene: 8. The CDR3 runs 17 residues. The V gene's germline CDR1 is MDHEN and CDR2 SYDVKM. CDR3 bases: TGTGCCAGCAGTCAAGCTTGGACAGGGGATAGCAATCAGCCCCAGCATTTT. This translates into CASSQAWTGDSNQPQHF.

This clonotype was recorded once. This sequence may be a read error, since a much larger clone differs from it by one base. V usage is TRBV7-2 and J usage is TRBJ1-5; D remains ambiguous. Germline CDR1 reads SGHTA; CDR2 reads FQGNSA. The CDR3 sequence is 14 residues long. Written as DNA, the CDR3 is TGTGCCAGCAGCTTGAGAGGTAGCAATCAGCTCCAGCATTTT. Translated, it gives CASSLRGSNQLQHF.

The table lists this clonotype with a count of one. The rearrangement uses TRBV5-1 and TRBJ2-3, with a tentative D call TRBD1 (6 bases). The CDR3 has 15 residues. Germline values: CDR1 SGHRS, CDR2 YFSETQ. Trimming took off 0 bases at V and 3 bases at J, with 11 bases between the two ends. The CDR3 DNA follows: TGCGCCAGCAGCTTGGAAGCGAGGGGGACAGATACGCAGTATTTT. It is translated as CASSLEARGTDTQYF.

This clonotype has ten or more counts. V is TRBV20-1 and J is TRBJ2-7; D gene uncertain. This CDR3 comprises 14 residues. V gave up 3 bases and J gave up 5 bases, with 17 bases separating them. Germline values: CDR1 DFQATT, CDR2 SNEGSKA (reference sequence). The CDR3 coding sequence is TGCAGTGCTAGGGACCCCTTCTCAGACGACGAGCAGTACTTC. Translating gives CSARDPFSDDEQYF.

This clonotype came up a few times. The rearrangement links TRBV7-2 to TRBJ1-1, with 9 bases fitting TRBD1. CDR1 is SGHTA and CDR2 is FQGNSA in the germline V gene. V shed 4 bases, J shed 8 bases, and the junction held 11 bases outside the gene matches. The CDR3 sequence is 15 residues long. The CDR3 sequence: CASSSAPWTGAEAFF. The CDR3 nucleotides are TGTGCCAGCAGCTCCGCGCCCTGGACAGGGGCCGAAGCTTTCTTT.

This clonotype came up many times. This chain links TRBV28 with TRBJ2-2; 8 nucleotides agree with TRBD1. The CDR3 consists of 18 residues. Germline V gene sequence: CDR1 MDHEN, CDR2 SYDVKM. Losses at the gene ends were 5 bases for V and 0 bases for J; bases not matched to a gene: 11. CDR3 sequence reads: CASSRGQVIRTNTGELFF. CDR3 bases: TGTGCCAGCAGTAGGGGACAGGTGATTAGGACGAACACCGGGGAGCTGTTTTTT.

Regarding this clonotype: A much larger clone sits a single nucleotide away, making a read error possible. The chain joins TRBV10-3 to TRBJ2-5; D is undetermined. In germline, CDR1 is ENHRY, CDR2 SYGVKD. V dropped 0 bases and J dropped 5 bases, with 7 bases sitting between them. This CDR3 is built from 13 residues. CDR3 sequence: CAISESTVETQYF. The CDR3 DNA reads TGTGCCATCAGTGAGTCGACTGTCGAGACCCAGTACTTC.

The rearrangement uses TRBV4-3 and TRBJ2-7; 7 positions agree with TRBD1. Germline CDR1 is LGHNA and CDR2 is YSLEER. This CDR3 region has 16 residues. V dropped 3 bases and J dropped 2; count of bases not matched to a gene: 10. CDR3 DNA sequence: TGCGCCAGCAGCCAGACGACAGGGAAGGGAGCCTACGAGCAGTACTTC. It translates to CASSQTTGKGAYEQYF.

This clonotype was recorded at least ten times. The rearrangement joins TRBV28 to TRBJ2-7; 7 nucleotides match TRBD1. Losses at the gene ends were 2 bases for V and 4 bases for J; bases not matched to a gene: 11. This CDR3 has 16 residues. Per the germline V gene, CDR1 is MDHEN and CDR2 is SYDVKM. The CDR3 sequence: CASSLSYRDSPYEQYF. CDR3 DNA: TGTGCCAGCAGTTTAAGTTACCGGGACAGCCCATACGAGCAGTACTTC.

This clonotype was seen a few times. The chain joins TRBV20-1 to TRBJ1-1, with unresolved D. V lost 3 bases and J lost 8, with 22 bases in between. The length of the CDR3 is 15 residues. Germline V gives CDR1 DFQATT, CDR2 SNEGSKA (reference sequence). The chain's CDR3 is CSASTQAVGEAEAFF. The CDR3 region has the DNA TGCAGTGCTAGTACCCAGGCTGTCGGAGAAGCGGAAGCTTTCTTT.

There are many counts of this clonotype. The rearrangement links TRBV7-9 to TRBJ1-2, with D tentatively TRBD1 (5 bases). Germline V lookup: CDR1 SEHNR, CDR2 FQNEAQ (reference sequence). The germline V and J ends were trimmed by 4 bases and 0 bases, with 9 bases remaining between them. The CDR3 length is 14 residues. The CDR3: CASSSRDSNYGYTF. The CDR3 DNA is TGTGCCAGCAGCTCCAGGGATTCTAACTATGGCTACACCTTC.

The CDR3 nucleotides read TGTGCCTGGAAACGACTAGCGGGAGGGGTAGAGCAGTACTTC. This codes for CAWKRLAGGVEQYF. The chain has TRBV30 and TRBJ2-7; TRBD2 aligns across 14 bases. CDR1 and CDR2 from the germline V gene are GTSNPN and SVGIG (reference sequence). The CDR3 totals 14 residues. The V segment lost 4 bases and the J segment 7 bases; nucleotides outside the gene matches: 6.

With respect to this clonotype: The germline gene is not matched at one end of the junction; a read error may be the cause. J is TRBJ1-1 and V is TRBV3-1; a possible D gene is TRBD1 (6 bases). Germline assignment: CDR1 LGHDT and CDR2 YNNKEL (reference sequence). The CDR3 runs to 15 residues. CDR3 region: CASSQGPGVSTEALF. The CDR3 nucleotides are TGTGCCAGCAGCCAAGGTCCAGGGGTGAGCACTGAAGCTCTCTTT.

The chain is built from TRBV7-8 and TRBJ1-1, with 8 bases identical to TRBD1. Germline V gene lookup returns CDR1 SGHVS and CDR2 FQNEAQ. V lost 3 bases and J lost 4; bases outside the gene matches: 4. The length of the CDR3 is 14 residues. CDR3 sequence reads: CASSLTGTGTEAFF. The CDR3, as DNA: TGTGCCAGCAGCTTGACAGGGACAGGCACTGAAGCTTTCTTT.